The 17 T cell receptor beta chains below come from one sample, sequenced in a study of metastatic and nonmetastatic thyroid tumors (dated by TCRdb to the early 2020s). Before undergoing thyroid surgery, none of the patients had been given any kind of treatment. The library was obtained by PCR. The instrument given in TCRdb is Illumina HiSeq 4000. TCRdb trimmed the raw reads at Q25, called clones with MiXCR and kept productive beta chains. The sample has some 15,000 clones on record, approximately 12% of them singletons. The ten biggest clones cover about a sixth of the sample. The sequenced material came from tumor tissue. The receptors here all came from a female donor with papillary thyroid cancer or a benign thyroid nodule (not recorded which). Some clones in this sample may be carry-over from other donors' samples.

This clone has ten or more counts. At one end the junction does not follow the germline gene, possibly because of a read error. This sample also contains other DNA sequences that code for the same CDR3. This rearrangement joins TRBV7-8 to TRBJ1-1, with 7 nucleotides matching TRBD1. Looked up from germline, CDR1 is SGHVS and CDR2 is FQNEAQ. This CDR3 spans 15 amino acids. CDR3 bases: TGTGCCAGCAGCTTCCGACAGGGACTGAACACTGAAGCCTTCTTT. Its translation: CASSFRQGLNTEAFF.

The V and J genes are TRBV7-2 and TRBJ2-1; perhaps TRBD2 as D (5 bases). V lost 3 bases to trimming and J lost 8 bases, with 11 bases between them. Germline V gene lookup returns CDR1 SGHTA and CDR2 FQGNSA. The CDR3 runs to 13 residues. The CDR3: CASSFQNGDEQFF. CDR3 DNA sequence: TGTGCCAGCAGCTTCCAGAACGGGGATGAGCAGTTCTTC.

At least ten counts were recorded for this clone. The chain has TRBV18 and TRBJ2-3; D gene unclear. The V end was cut by 3 bases, the J end by 2 bases, with 12 bases between. The germline gives CDR1 KGHSH, CDR2 LQKENI. There are 15 residues in the CDR3. Here the CDR3 reads CASSPPEALTDTQYF. The CDR3 nucleotides are TGTGCCAGCTCACCCCCTGAAGCCCTCACAGATACGCAGTATTTT.

In its sample, this clone was seen many times. The chain links TRBV18 to TRBJ2-5; a possible D gene is TRBD1 (5 bases). Trimming shortened V by 6 bases and J by 3 bases, and 14 bases separated the two germline ends. Germline V CDR1 and CDR2: KGHSH, LQKENI. The CDR3 runs 14 residues. CDR3 amino acids: CASSFQGGEETQYF. The CDR3 region has the DNA TGTGCCAGCTCCTTTCAGGGTGGCGAAGAGACCCAGTACTTC.

This clone has a count of ten or more. The V gene is TRBV12-3 or TRBV12-4, the J gene TRBJ1-2, with 8 bases lining up with TRBD1. With V trimmed by 7 bases and J by 2 bases, 9 bases remained unmatched. The CDR3 runs to 15 residues. The CDR3 loop reads CASTPGQGGNYGYTF. The CDR3 DNA reads as TGTGCCAGCACCCCAGGACAGGGCGGGAACTATGGCTACACCTTC.

This clone was counted ten times or more. The rearrangement links TRBV2 to TRBJ2-5; 12 bases are shared with TRBD2. CDR1 and CDR2 (germline): SNHLY, FYNNEI. Germline trimming cut 4 bases from V and 1 base from J; bases unmatched to any gene: 10. The CDR3 sequence is 18 residues long. The CDR3 bases are TGTGCCAGCAGTGTCGGACTAGCGGGATTTCCCGGCCAAGAGACCCAGTACTTC. The encoded protein is CASSVGLAGFPGQETQYF.

The table lists this clone with many counts. This sequence joins TRBV2 and TRBJ2-7, with D tentatively TRBD2 (6 bases). The CDR3 spans 13 residues. The ends were cut back, 5 bases at V and 5 bases at J, with 13 bases in the middle. Germline V gene sequence: CDR1 SNHLY, CDR2 FYNNEI. This chain's CDR3 is CASSRDFPNEQYF. The CDR3 region has the DNA TGTGCCAGCAGTCGGGACTTCCCCAACGAGCAGTACTTC.

In its sample, this clone was seen many times. The chain links TRBV6-1 to TRBJ2-5, with D perhaps TRBD2 (5 bases). CDR1 is MNHNS and CDR2 is SASEGT in the germline V gene. The V end lost 6 bases, the J end lost 5 bases, and 16 bases lay between the germline ends. The CDR3 has 14 residues. The CDR3 region is CASRPDYNRETQYF. CDR3 bases: TGTGCCAGCAGACCCGACTATAATAGGGAGACCCAGTACTTC.

This clone was seen many times. The chain carries TRBV29-1 and TRBJ1-4, with 10 positions matching TRBD1. Germline V gene data show CDR1 as SQVTM and CDR2 as ANQGSEA. V lost 4 bases, J lost 7 bases, and 6 bases stayed unmatched. This CDR3 contains 14 residues. The CDR3 sequence: CSVAKTGGSEKLFF. For the CDR3, the DNA is TGCAGCGTTGCTAAGACAGGGGGCAGTGAAAAACTGTTTTTT.

The genes are TRBV11-3 and TRBJ2-7; either TRBD1 or TRBD2 may supply D (5 bases each). Trimming removed 6 bases from V and 2 bases from J, with 17 bases in between. CDR3 length: 15 residues. Germline CDR1 reads SGHNT; CDR2 reads YENEEA. The CDR3 reads CASSSMGDGTYEQYF. The CDR3 DNA sequence: TGTGCCAGCAGTTCAATGGGGGACGGAACCTACGAGCAGTACTTC.

This clone was picked up many times. V usage is TRBV5-1 and J usage is TRBJ1-1; no clear D. This CDR3 spans 13 amino acids. V was clipped by 0 bases and J by 1 base, with 4 bases between them. The germline V gene has CDR1 SGHRS and CDR2 YFSETQ. In DNA form, the CDR3 reads TGCGCCAGCAGCTTGGCCTCGAACACTGAAGCTTTCTTT. Translation gives CASSLASNTEAFF.

This clone has a count of ten or more. The genes are TRBV18 and TRBJ2-7; 7 bases map to TRBD2. Germline values: CDR1 KGHSH, CDR2 LQKENI. The CDR3 runs 13 residues. Trimming took 3 bases from V and 6 from J; bases not matched to a gene: 5. CDR3 nucleotides: TGTGCCAGCTCACCCGGACTAGGGTCCGAGCAGTACTTC. Its translation is CASSPGLGSEQYF.

This clone has only a few counts. The CDR3 does not end in the conserved phenylalanine or tryptophan, so this is likely a read error. The DNA is left out, because the CDR3 cannot be placed on it with certainty; the CDR3 is given as TCRdb lists it. The chain has TRBV15 and TRBJ1-2. From its first to its last residue, the CDR3 has 12 amino acids. Germline loops: CDR1 LNHNV, CDR2 YYDKDF (reference sequence). The CDR3 spells CATSSQEYGYAL.

The chain employs TRBV5-6 and TRBJ1-2; 7 positions agree with TRBD1. The CDR3 has 15 amino acids. CDR1 and CDR2 (germline): SGHDT, YYEEEE. With V trimmed by 4 bases and J by 5 bases, 11 bases remained unmatched. The CDR3 protein is CASSIDRAKRYGYTF. The CDR3 region has the DNA TGTGCCAGCAGCATCGACAGGGCCAAGAGGTATGGCTACACCTTC.

This clone was recorded many times. This sample also contains other DNA sequences that code for the same CDR3. This chain connects TRBV20-1 to TRBJ1-3, with D tentatively TRBD1 (5 bases). CDR3 length: 15 residues. Germline assignment: CDR1 DFQATT and CDR2 SNEGSKA (reference sequence). V lost 3 bases and J lost 3, with 15 bases in between. The CDR3 reads CSASRGWGDGNTIYF. Here the CDR3 DNA reads TGCAGTGCTAGCCGTGGGTGGGGGGATGGAAACACCATATATTTT.

Ten or more counts support this clone. The V gene is TRBV3-1, the J gene TRBJ2-2, with 13 bases lining up with TRBD2. The V gene's germline CDR1 is LGHDT and CDR2 YNNKEL (reference sequence). This CDR3 contains 16 residues. Trimming cost V 4 bases and J 4 bases; bases outside gene matches: 3. In nucleotides, the CDR3 is TGTGCCAGCAGCCTTGGACTAGCGGGGGTCACCGGGGAGCTGTTTTTT. It yields the protein CASSLGLAGVTGELFF.

This clone was found many times. V is TRBV7-8 and J is TRBJ1-6; D is ambiguous. The CDR3 totals 12 residues. The V end lost 0 bases, the J end lost 13 bases, and 7 bases lay between the germline ends. In germline, CDR1 is SGHVS, CDR2 FQNEAQ. The CDR3 here is CASSLAGWPLHF. The CDR3, as DNA: TGTGCCAGCAGCTTAGCAGGGTGGCCCCTCCACTTT.